This T cell receptor beta chain was identified in a study of human T cells and chemical hapten exposure. The time point was: patch test 2, 6 weeks after DPC sensitization. Treatment given: therapeutic diphenylcyclopropenone sensitization with weekly scalp DPC. Total RNA was extracted from unfractionated whole blood. The library gave individual cDNA molecules unique molecular identifiers. TCRdb re-called the RACE reads through MiXCR, storing one row per CDR3 protein. The table lists 35,000 to 55,000 distinct CDR3 sequences, around a tenth of them singletons, with more than 13% in the top ten. This clonotype was seen at least ten times. The length of the CDR3 is 17 residues. The V gene end was trimmed by 4 bases and the J gene end by 0 bases; junction bases not matched to a gene: 8. Per the germline V gene, CDR1 is MNHEY and CDR2 is SVGEGT.

The source of this sequence is a woman aged 30 to 39 with alopecia areata. Some clones in this sample may be carry-over from other donors' samples. The sample in question was whole blood, obtained in connection with sensitization to the hapten diphenylcyclopropenone (DPC). This chain links TRBV6-2 or TRBV6-3 with TRBJ2-1, with TRBD2 matching over 8 bases. The CDR3 spells CASSSHQRGSSYNEQFF. The CDR3 DNA reads as TGTGCCAGCAGTTCCCATCAGCGGGGGAGCTCCTACAATGAGCAGTTCTTC.